The entry below describes one T cell receptor beta chain. The antigen is unknown. This specimen comes from a study of cytomegalovirus exposure and HLA in healthy donors. Study results and caveats: Most TCR sequences proved rare, with some public TCRs found in many donors.

Germline assignment: CDR1 MNHEY and CDR2 SMNVEV (reference sequence). Trimming removed 10 bases from V and 3 bases from J; junction bases left unmatched: 10. The CDR3 runs to 14 residues. Clones were read by immunoSEQ multiplex PCR, and TCRdb kept only the in-frame ones, dropping some. This table holds 120,000 or so clones, 86% found once. This sequence originates from a man between 18 and 35 years old in good health and CMV-seronegative. The sequenced sample consisted of PBMCs. The chain combines TRBV27 with TRBJ2-7, with 9 positions matching TRBD1. CDR3 in amino acids: CATIKGTGNYEQYF. As DNA, the CDR3 is TGTGCCACCATAAAAGGGACAGGGAACTACGAGCAGTACTTC.